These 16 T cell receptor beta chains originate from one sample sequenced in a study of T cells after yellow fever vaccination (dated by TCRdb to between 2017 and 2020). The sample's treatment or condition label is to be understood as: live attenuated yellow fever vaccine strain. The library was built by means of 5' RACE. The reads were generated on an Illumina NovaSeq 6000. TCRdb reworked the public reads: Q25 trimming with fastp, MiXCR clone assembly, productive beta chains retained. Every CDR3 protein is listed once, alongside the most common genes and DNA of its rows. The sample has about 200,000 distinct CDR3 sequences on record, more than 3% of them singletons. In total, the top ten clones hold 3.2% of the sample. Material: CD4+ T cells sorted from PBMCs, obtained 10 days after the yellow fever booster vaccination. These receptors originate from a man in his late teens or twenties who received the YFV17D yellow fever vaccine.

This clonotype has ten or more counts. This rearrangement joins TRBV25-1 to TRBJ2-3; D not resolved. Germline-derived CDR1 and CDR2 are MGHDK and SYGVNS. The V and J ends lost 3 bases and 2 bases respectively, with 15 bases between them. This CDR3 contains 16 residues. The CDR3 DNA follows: TGTGCCAGCAGTGATCCCCAGGCCTATCCCACAGATACGCAGTATTTT. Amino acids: CASSDPQAYPTDTQYF.

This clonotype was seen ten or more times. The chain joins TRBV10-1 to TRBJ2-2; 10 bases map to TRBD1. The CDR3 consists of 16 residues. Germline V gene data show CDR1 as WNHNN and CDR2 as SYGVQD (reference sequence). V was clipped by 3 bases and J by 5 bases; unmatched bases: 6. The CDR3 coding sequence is TGCGCCAGCAGTGACCTGGGACAGGGGAGAACCGGGGAGCTGTTTTTT. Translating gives CASSDLGQGRTGELFF.

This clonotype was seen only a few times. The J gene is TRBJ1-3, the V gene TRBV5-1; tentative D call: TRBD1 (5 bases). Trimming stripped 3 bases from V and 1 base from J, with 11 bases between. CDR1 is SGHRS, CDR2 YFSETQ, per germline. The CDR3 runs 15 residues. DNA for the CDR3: TGCGCCAGCAGCTCTGACGGACAATCTGGAAACACCATATATTTT. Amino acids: CASSSDGQSGNTIYF.

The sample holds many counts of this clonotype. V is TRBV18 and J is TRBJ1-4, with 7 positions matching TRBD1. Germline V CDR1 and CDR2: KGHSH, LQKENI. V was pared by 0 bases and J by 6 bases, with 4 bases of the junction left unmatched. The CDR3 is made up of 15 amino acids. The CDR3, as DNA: TGTGCCAGCTCACCACCGACAGGGTTTGATGAAAAACTGTTTTTT. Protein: CASSPPTGFDEKLFF.

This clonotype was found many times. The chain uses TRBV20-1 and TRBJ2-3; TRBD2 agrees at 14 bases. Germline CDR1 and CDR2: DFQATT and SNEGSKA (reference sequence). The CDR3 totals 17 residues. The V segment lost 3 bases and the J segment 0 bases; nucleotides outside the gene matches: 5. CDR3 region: CSARGTSGGASTDTQYF. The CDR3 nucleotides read TGCAGTGCTAGGGGGACTAGCGGGGGTGCTAGCACAGATACGCAGTATTTT.

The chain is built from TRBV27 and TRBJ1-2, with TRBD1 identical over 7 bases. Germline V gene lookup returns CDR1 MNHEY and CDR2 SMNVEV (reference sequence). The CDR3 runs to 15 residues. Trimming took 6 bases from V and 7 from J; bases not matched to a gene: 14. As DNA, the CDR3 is TGTGCCAGCAGCCGCAACGGACAGGTCACGGGTGGCTACACCTTC. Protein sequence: CASSRNGQVTGGYTF.

CDR3 loop: CSASGTLLWIQGKDGNQPQHF. Written as DNA, the CDR3 is TGCAGTGCTAGTGGGACCCTCTTGTGGATTCAGGGAAAGGATGGCAATCAGCCCCAGCATTTT. The V call is TRBV20-1, the J call TRBJ1-5; D might be TRBD1 (5 bases). The germline V and J ends were trimmed by 3 bases and 2 bases, with 32 bases remaining between them. The V gene's germline CDR1 is DFQATT and CDR2 SNEGSKA (reference sequence). This CDR3 is 21 amino acids long.

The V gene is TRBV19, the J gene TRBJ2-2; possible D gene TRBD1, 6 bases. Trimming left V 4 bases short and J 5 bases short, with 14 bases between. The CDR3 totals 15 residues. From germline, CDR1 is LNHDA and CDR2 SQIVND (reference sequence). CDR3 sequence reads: CASSTQGTRTGELFF. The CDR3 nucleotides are TGTGCCAGTAGTACACAGGGCACTAGGACCGGGGAGCTGTTTTTT. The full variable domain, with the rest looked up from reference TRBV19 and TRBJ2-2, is DGGITQSPKYLFRKEGQNVTLSCEQNLNHDAMYWYRQDPGQGLRLIYYSQIVNDFQKGDIAEGYSVSREKKESFPLTVTSAQKNPTAFYLCASSTQGTRTGELFFGEGSRLTVL.

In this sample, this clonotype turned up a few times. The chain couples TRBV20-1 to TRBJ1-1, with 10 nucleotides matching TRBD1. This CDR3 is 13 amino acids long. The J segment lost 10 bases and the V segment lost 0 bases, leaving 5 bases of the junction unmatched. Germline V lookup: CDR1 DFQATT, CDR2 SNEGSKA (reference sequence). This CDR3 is CSARETTGGGAFF. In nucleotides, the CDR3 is TGCAGTGCTAGAGAGACGACAGGGGGCGGAGCTTTCTTT.

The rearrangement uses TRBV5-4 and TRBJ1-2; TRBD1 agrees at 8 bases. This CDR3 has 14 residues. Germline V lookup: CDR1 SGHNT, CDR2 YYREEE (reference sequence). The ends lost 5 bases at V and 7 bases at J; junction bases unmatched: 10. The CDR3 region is CASSFSGDRGGYTF. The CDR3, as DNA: TGTGCCAGCAGTTTTTCGGGCGACAGGGGTGGCTACACCTTC.

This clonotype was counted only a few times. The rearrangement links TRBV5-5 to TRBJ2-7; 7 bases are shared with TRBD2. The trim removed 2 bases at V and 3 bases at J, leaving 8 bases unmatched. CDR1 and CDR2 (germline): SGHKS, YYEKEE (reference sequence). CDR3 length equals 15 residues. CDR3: CASSFSFAGVYEQYF. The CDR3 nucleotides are TGTGCCAGCAGCTTTTCCTTCGCGGGGGTCTACGAGCAGTACTTC.

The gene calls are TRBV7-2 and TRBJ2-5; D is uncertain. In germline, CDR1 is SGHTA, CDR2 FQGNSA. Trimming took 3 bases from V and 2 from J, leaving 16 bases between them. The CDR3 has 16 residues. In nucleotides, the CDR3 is TGTGCCAGCAGCTTGAACCCAATTGAGTTACAAGAGACCCAGTACTTC. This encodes CASSLNPIELQETQYF.

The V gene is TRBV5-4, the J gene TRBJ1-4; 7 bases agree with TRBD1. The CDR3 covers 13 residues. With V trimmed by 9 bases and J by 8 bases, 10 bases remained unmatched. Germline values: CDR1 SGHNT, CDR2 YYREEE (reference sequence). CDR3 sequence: CAMRTGTDEKLFF. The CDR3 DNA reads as TGTGCCATGCGGACAGGAACGGACGAAAAACTGTTTTTT.

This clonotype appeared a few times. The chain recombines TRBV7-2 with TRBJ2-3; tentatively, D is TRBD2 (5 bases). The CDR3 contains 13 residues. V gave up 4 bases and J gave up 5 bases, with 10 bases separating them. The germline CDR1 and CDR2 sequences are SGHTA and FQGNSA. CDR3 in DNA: TGTGCCAGCAGCTACGCTAGCTTAGATACGCAGTATTTT. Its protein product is CASSYASLDTQYF.

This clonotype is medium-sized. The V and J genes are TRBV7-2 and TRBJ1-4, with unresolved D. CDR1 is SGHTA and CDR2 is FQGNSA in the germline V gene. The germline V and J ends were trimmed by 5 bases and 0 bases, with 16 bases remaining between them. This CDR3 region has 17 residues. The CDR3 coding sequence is TGTGCCAGCAGCCCCGGCGGAGGGCGTGCAACTAATGAAAAACTGTTTTTT. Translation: CASSPGGGRATNEKLFF.

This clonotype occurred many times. The CDR3 DNA follows: TGCAGTACCGGGACTAGCGGGGAGCAGTTCTTC. The encoded protein is CSTGTSGEQFF. The chain recombines TRBV20-1 with TRBJ2-1, with 12 bases fitting TRBD2. The CDR3 totals 11 residues. The V and J ends lost 8 bases and 10 bases, in that order; junction bases with no gene match: 3. The germline V gene has CDR1 DFQATT and CDR2 SNEGSKA (reference sequence).